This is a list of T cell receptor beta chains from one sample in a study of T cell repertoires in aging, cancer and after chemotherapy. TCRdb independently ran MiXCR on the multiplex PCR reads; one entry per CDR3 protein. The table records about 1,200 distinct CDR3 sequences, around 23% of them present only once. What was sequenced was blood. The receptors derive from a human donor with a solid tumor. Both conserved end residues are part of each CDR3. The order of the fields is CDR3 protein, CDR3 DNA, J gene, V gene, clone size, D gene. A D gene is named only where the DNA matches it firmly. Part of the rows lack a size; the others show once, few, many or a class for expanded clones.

CDR3: CASSLGSRGTDTQYF
DNA: TGTGCCAGCAGCTTAGGATCCAGGGGGACAGATACGCAGTATTTT
J: TRBJ2-3
V: TRBV13
size: NA
D: TRBD1

CDR3: CSVRPDKNIQYF
DNA: TGCAGCGTTCGACCTGACAAAAACATTCAGTACTTC
J: TRBJ2-4
V: TRBV29-1
size: NA
D: NA

CDR3: CASSTGQGLYEQYF
DNA: TGCGCCAGCAGCACCGGACAGGGGCTCTACGAGCAGTACTTC
J: TRBJ2-7
V: TRBV5-1
size: NA
D: TRBD1

CDR3: CASSLGGAREQYF
DNA: TGTGCCAGCTCCCTCGGGGGGGCGCGGGAGCAGTACTTC
J: TRBJ2-7
V: TRBV28
size: few
D: TRBD2

CDR3: CASSPQNAQETQYF
DNA: TGTGCCAGCAGTCCGCAAAATGCACAAGAGACCCAGTACTTC
J: TRBJ2-5
V: TRBV6-6
size: medium-sized
D: NA

CDR3: CSARDYAGARGNTIYF
DNA: TGCAGTGCTAGAGATTACGCGGGGGCGAGAGGAAACACCATATATTTT
J: TRBJ1-3
V: TRBV20-1
size: few
D: NA

CDR3: CASSLASGPRTDTQYF
DNA: TGTGCCAGCAGCTTGGCTAGCGGCCCTCGCACAGATACGCAGTATTTT
J: TRBJ2-3
V: TRBV5-4
size: few
D: TRBD2

CDR3: CSVGGLTPGDEQFF
DNA: TGCAGCGTTGGGGGCCTGACTCCGGGGGATGAGCAGTTCTTC
J: TRBJ2-1
V: TRBV29-1
size: large
D: NA

CDR3: CASSSQGARAYEQYF
DNA: TGTGCCAGCAGCTCACAGGGGGCTAGGGCCTACGAGCAGTACTTC
J: TRBJ2-7
V: TRBV7-9
size: NA
D: TRBD1

CDR3: CASSGGLAGVHEQFF
DNA: TGTGCCAGCAGTGGCGGACTAGCGGGAGTGCATGAGCAGTTCTTC
J: TRBJ2-1
V: TRBV6-5
size: large
D: TRBD2

CDR3: CASSLWQGRNYGYTF
DNA: TGCGCCAGCAGCTTGTGGCAGGGTCGTAACTATGGCTACACCTTC
J: TRBJ1-2
V: TRBV5-1
size: few
D: NA

CDR3: CASSYDGTPPLGEQFF
DNA: TGTGCCAGCAGTTACGACGGAACACCGCCGCTGGGTGAGCAGTTCTTC
J: TRBJ2-1
V: TRBV6-5
size: medium-sized
D: NA

CDR3: CASSLAFTGASGRMVADTQYF
DNA: TGTGCCAGCAGCTTGGCCTTTACCGGCGCTAGCGGGAGGATGGTTGCAGATACGCAGTATTTT
J: TRBJ2-3
V: TRBV11-2
size: medium-sized
D: TRBD2

CDR3: CASSTGQGTYGYTF
DNA: TGTGCCAGCAGCACGGGACAGGGAACCTATGGCTACACCTTC
J: TRBJ1-2
V: TRBV12-3/TRBV12-4
size: medium-sized
D: TRBD1

CDR3: CSARDGLAGPYEQYF
DNA: TGCAGTGCTAGAGACGGACTAGCGGGACCCTACGAGCAGTACTTC
J: TRBJ2-7
V: TRBV20-1
size: few
D: TRBD2

CDR3: CASSLEGYLTEAFF
DNA: TGTGCCAGCAGCCTGGAGGGGTATCTCACTGAAGCTTTCTTT
J: TRBJ1-1
V: TRBV5-6
size: few
D: NA

CDR3: CASSVSGRASGANVLTF
DNA: TGTGCCAGCAGCGTCTCGGGACGGGCCTCTGGGGCCAACGTCCTGACTTTC
J: TRBJ2-6
V: TRBV25-1
size: NA
D: NA

CDR3: CASSLLGGETEAFF
DNA: TGCGCCAGCAGCTTGCTAGGGGGAGAGACTGAAGCTTTCTTT
J: TRBJ1-1
V: TRBV5-1
size: NA
D: NA

CDR3: CAYQVHYEQYF
DNA: TGTGCCTACCAAGTCCACTACGAGCAGTACTTC
J: TRBJ2-7
V: TRBV30
size: medium-sized
D: NA

CDR3: CSARGHQGGQGEAFF
DNA: TGCAGTGCCAGGGGGCATCAGGGGGGACAAGGCGAAGCTTTCTTT
J: TRBJ1-1
V: TRBV20-1
size: NA
D: TRBD1

CDR3: CASSIIPTAYEQYF
DNA: TGTGCCAGTAGTATTATCCCGACAGCGTACGAGCAGTACTTC
J: TRBJ2-7
V: TRBV19
size: large
D: NA

CDR3: CSALLRQEGSQPQHF
DNA: TGCAGTGCTCTACTGCGCCAGGAGGGCAGTCAGCCCCAGCATTTT
J: TRBJ1-5
V: TRBV20-1
size: few
D: NA

CDR3: CASSQVVGGVNQPQHF
DNA: TGTGCCAGCAGCCAAGTTGTCGGGGGGGTCAATCAGCCCCAGCATTTT
J: TRBJ1-5
V: TRBV4-2
size: NA
D: NA

CDR3: CASSSLFTNQPQHF
DNA: TGTGCCAGCAGTTCACTGTTCACCAATCAGCCCCAGCATTTT
J: TRBJ1-5
V: TRBV12-3/TRBV12-4
size: NA
D: NA